What follows describes a single TCR beta chain. This specimen belongs to a study of blood T cell repertoires in COVID-19. Study-level information: Samples representing acute and convalescent COVID-19 were sourced from the United States, Italy and Spain. Sample material is recorded as cDNA or gDNA derived from T cells, B-cell-depleted T cells, or PBMCs.

How the authors handled the data: Estimation of nucleated cell counts relied on the amplification of reference gene primers. The protocol was immunoSEQ multiplex PCR, while the TCRdb copy is restricted to in-frame clones and leaves out a portion. V and J calls and clone size are copied from that table; D and trimming were computed from the DNA. The sample lists approximately 94,000 clones, about 91% occurring once. Looked up from germline, CDR1 is SGHKS and CDR2 is YYEKEE (reference sequence). This CDR3 is 14 amino acids long. The junction had 5 bases not matched to a gene; V was cut back by 4 bases and J by 6 bases.

The clonotype originates from a woman aged 70 to 79 with acute or convalescent COVID-19. Sequences were obtained from peripheral blood. This rearrangement joins TRBV5-5 to TRBJ2-7; TRBD1 matches 12 bases. The CDR3 here is CASSPGQGAGEQYF. CDR3 DNA sequence: TGTGCCAGCAGCCCGGGACAGGGGGCTGGCGAGCAGTACTTC.